The clone carrying this T cell receptor beta chain was observed a few times. Its cognate antigen is unknown. This sample is drawn from a study of post-analysis software for immune sequencing data. Study overall: Courses of disease covered relapsing-remitting, secondary progressive and progressive-relapsing multiple sclerosis. Study observations and caveats: Patients with multiple sclerosis recorded significantly lower normalized Chao1 diversity than controls, the study found. Those samples that were prepared in the same batch co-clustered strongly by F measure. Five TRBV segments, TRBV5-6, TRBV5-1 and TRBV20-1 among them, were found more frequent in patients than controls.

Germline-derived CDR1 and CDR2 are KGHSH and LQKENI. This CDR3 has 15 residues. V lost 0 bases to trimming and J lost 1 base, with 9 bases between them. Prepared TCR beta cDNA libraries contained unique molecular identifiers. Input amounts of roughly 0.85 to 10 million T cells were used. These gave 500,000 or so cDNA molecules, so each molecule approximated one T cell. MiXCR, applied by TCRdb to the PCR reads, yields one record per CDR3 protein. This table has hundreds of thousands of distinct CDR3 sequences, around 64% appearing once. V usage is TRBV18 and J usage is TRBJ2-5; a weak D match, TRBD2 (5 bases). The sequence derives from a girl aged 2-9 years with multiple sclerosis. The sample comprised blood. The CDR3 is CASSPPNSGQETQYF. The CDR3 coding sequence is TGTGCCAGCTCACCACCGAACAGCGGCCAAGAGACCCAGTACTTC. Full variable domain (rest looked up from reference TRBV18 and TRBJ2-5): NAGVMQNPRHLVRRRGQEARLRCSPMKGHSHVYWYRQLPEEGLKFMVYLQKENIIDESGMPKERFSAEFPKEGPSILRIQQVVRGDSAAYFCASSPPNSGQETQYFGPGTRLLVL.